Each of the 29 T cell receptor beta chains below was sequenced from the same sample in a study of Tregs in tolerant kidney transplant recipients. The repertoire was sequenced with immunoSEQ multiplex PCR; TCRdb's copy has only in-frame clones and lacks some. The sample table sets out 30,000 to 35,000 clones. Material: CD8+ T cells from blood, obtained before the transplant. The receptor source for this set is a human donor who received a combined kidney and bone marrow transplant.

Concerning this clone: The read ends 3 residues early relative to the CDR3; the germline J gene fills the gap. This chain uses TRBV5-1 with TRBJ2-1, with D perhaps TRBD2 (6 bases). Trimming pared 4 bases from V and 0 bases from J, leaving 14 bases between. The germline V gene encodes CDR1 SGHRS and CDR2 YFSETQ. The CDR3 is 16 amino acids. CDR3 sequence: CASSPRRAPSYNEQFF. The CDR3 DNA, read in part, is TGCGCCAGCAGCCCCAGGAGGGCCCCCTCCTACAATGAG. Full variable domain (remainder filled in from reference TRBV5-1 and TRBJ2-1): KAGVTQTPRYLIKTRGQQVTLSCSPISGHRSVSWYQQTPGQGLQFLFEYFSETQRNKGNFPGRFSGRQFSNSRSEMNVSTLELGDSALYLCASSPRRAPSYNEQFFGPGTRLTVL.

With regard to this clone: The sequence runs out 3 residues before the end of the CDR3; the remainder is reconstructed from the germline J gene. The chain has TRBV2 and TRBJ2-5, with 7 bases fitting TRBD2. V trimming: 6 bases; J trimming: 0 bases; junction bases outside the gene matches: 10. The CDR3 totals 16 residues. Germline CDR1 SNHLY, CDR2 FYNNEI. The CDR3 DNA, read in part, is TGTGCCAGCAGAAGGGAACTAGCGCTGGACCAAGAGACC. This gives the protein CASRRELALDQET. The complete CDR3 protein is CASRRELALDQETQYF. Variable domain in full (rest from reference TRBV2 and TRBJ2-5): EPEVTQTPSHQVTQMGQEVILRCVPISNHLYFYWYRQILGQKVEFLVSFYNNEISEKSEIFDDQFSVERPDGSNFTLKIRSTKLEDSAMYFCASRRELALDQETQYFGPGTRLLVL.

As concerns this clone: The read ends 3 residues before the CDR3 terminus; that terminus is restored from the germline J gene. This chain joins TRBV11-2 and TRBJ2-5; D possibly corresponds to TRBD2 (6 bases). Between the trimmed V and J ends, which lost 6 bases and 5 bases, there was a span of 13 bases. Germline CDR1 is SGHAT and CDR2 is FQNNGV. This CDR3 is built from 13 residues. The sequenced part of the CDR3 DNA is TGTGCCAGCAGTTCGCCGGGGAGGGAGACC. It encodes CASSSPGRET. Given in full, the CDR3 is CASSSPGRETQYF.

As to this clone: From the germline J gene comes the end of the CDR3, since the read stops 3 residues before it. V usage is TRBV5-5 and J usage is TRBJ2-4; 8 bases fit TRBD1. With V trimmed by 5 bases and J by 5 bases, 3 bases remained unmatched. The CDR3 extends over 13 amino acids. CDR1 and CDR2 (germline): SGHKS, YYEKEE (reference sequence). CDR3 protein: CASREQGENIQYF. CDR3 DNA, as far as it was read: TGTGCCAGCAGGGAACAGGGGGAAAACATT. Full variable domain (outside the CDR3, taken from reference TRBV5-5 and TRBJ2-4): DAGVTQSPTHLIKTRGQQVTLRCSPISGHKSVSWYQQVLGQGPQFIFQYYEKEERGRGNFPDRFSARQFPNYSSELNVNALLLGDSALYLCASREQGENIQYFGAGTRLSVL.

This chain's CDR3 is CASSPRLDYNEQFF. The covered CDR3 bases are TGTGCCAGCAGCCCACGACTAGACTACAATGAG. V and J are TRBV7-7 and TRBJ2-1, with TRBD2 as a possible D gene (6 bases). The CDR3 end is not reached by the read, which stops 3 residues before it; the germline J gene fills it in. Germline V CDR1 and CDR2: SSHAT, FNYEAQ (reference sequence). The CDR3 length is 14 residues. The V gene lost 5 bases and the J gene lost 3 bases, with 11 bases spanning the gap.

Comments on this clone: The CDR3 end falls 3 residues outside the read, so it is completed with the germline J gene. This chain joins TRBV5-1 and TRBJ2-5; 8 bases map to TRBD2. CDR3 length: 15 residues. V gave up 4 bases and J gave up 4 bases; unmatched junction bases: 9. The germline V gene encodes CDR1 SGHRS and CDR2 YFSETQ. The CDR3: CASSPWSGGRETQYF. The DNA read from the CDR3 is TGCGCCAGCAGCCCCTGGAGCGGGGGTCGAGAGACC. The variable domain in full, completed from reference TRBV5-1 and TRBJ2-5, reads KAGVTQTPRYLIKTRGQQVTLSCSPISGHRSVSWYQQTPGQGLQFLFEYFSETQRNKGNFPGRFSGRQFSNSRSEMNVSTLELGDSALYLCASSPWSGGRETQYFGPGTRLLVL.

Points on this clone: The CDR3 end falls 3 residues outside the read, so it is completed with the germline J gene. This chain uses TRBV18 with TRBJ2-5; a weak D match, TRBD1 (6 bases). The CDR3 extends over 14 amino acids. Germline values: CDR1 KGHSH, CDR2 LQKENI. V was pared by 2 bases and J by 5 bases, with 12 bases between. Partial CDR3 DNA: TGTGCCAGCTCACCAGTTGCCAGGGGCGAGACC. It codes for CASSPVARGET. The entire CDR3 sequence reads CASSPVARGETQYF.

A word on this clone: The read stops 3 residues short of the end of the CDR3; the missing end is completed from the germline J gene. The V and J genes are TRBV10-2 and TRBJ2-3; 7 bases are shared with TRBD1. The length of the CDR3 is 16 residues. V lost 4 bases and J lost 5; bases outside the gene matches: 12. CDR1 and CDR2 (germline): WSHSY, SAAADI. The CDR3 region is CASSVPDRGPIDTQYF. The CDR3 bases that were read are TGCGCCAGCAGTGTCCCCGATAGGGGGCCTATAGATACG.

To note about this clone: The read finishes 3 residues shy of the CDR3 end, and the germline J gene is used to complete it. The J gene is TRBJ2-3, the V gene TRBV11-2, with 7 bases aligning to TRBD1. The CDR3 is made up of 14 amino acids. CDR1 SGHAT and CDR2 FQNNGV come from the germline V gene. Unmatched junction bases numbered 2, after V lost 1 base and J lost 4 bases. The covered CDR3 bases are TGTGCCAGCAGCTTAGTGGGGACAGCAGATACG. Translation: CASSLVGTADT. The entire CDR3 is CASSLVGTADTQYF.

Concerning this clone itself: The read comes to an end 3 residues before the CDR3 does, leaving the germline J gene to fill in the end. This chain uses TRBV6-2 or TRBV6-3 with TRBJ2-1, with TRBD1 as a possible D gene (5 bases). Germline CDR1 MNHEY, CDR2 SVGEGT. V dropped 8 bases and J dropped 6 bases, with 20 bases sitting between them. CDR3 size: 15 residues. The covered CDR3 bases are TGTGCCAGCTCCCTAAACCCAGGGTACGGCAATGAG. Translation gives CASSLNPGYGNE. The entire CDR3 is CASSLNPGYGNEQFF.

Incomplete CDR3 DNA: TGTGCCAGCAGCACATGGGACAGATGGAACACTGAA. Translating it yields CASSTWDRWNTE. The whole CDR3 region reads CASSTWDRWNTEAFF. The J gene is TRBJ1-1, the V gene TRBV7-9; 7 bases are a match to TRBD1. The CDR3 is cut off 3 residues early in the read; its end comes from the germline J gene. There are 15 residues in the CDR3. Germline V gene sequence: CDR1 SEHNR, CDR2 FQNEAQ (reference sequence). Unmatched junction bases numbered 7, after V lost 5 bases and J lost 1 base.

In the case of this clone: The read comes to an end 3 residues before the CDR3 does, leaving the germline J gene to fill in the end. This chain connects TRBV7-6 to TRBJ2-6; TRBD1 might be the D (6 bases). Trimming removed 3 bases at V and 0 bases at J, with 12 bases between. Germline-derived CDR1 and CDR2 are SGHVS and FNYEAQ. This CDR3 region has 17 residues. The DNA read from the CDR3 is TGTGCCAGCAGCTTCGACAGGCCCGCCTCTGGGGCCAACGTC. As protein: CASSFDRPASGANV. The CDR3 in full is CASSFDRPASGANVLTF. The full variable domain, rest sourced from reference TRBV7-6 and TRBJ2-6, is GAGVSQSPRYKVTKRGQDVALRCDPISGHVSLYWYRQALGQGPEFLTYFNYEAQQDKSGLPNDRFSAERPEGSISTLTIQRTEQRDSAMYRCASSFDRPASGANVLTFGAGSRLTVL.

For this clone: The read ends 3 residues shy of where the CDR3 ends; the end is completed using the germline J gene. The V call is TRBV6-2 or TRBV6-3, the J call TRBJ2-6; no reliable D call. CDR1 and CDR2 (germline): MNHEY, SVGEGT. V lost 10 bases and J 2 bases, leaving 6 bases between the germline ends. The CDR3 runs to 12 residues. The CDR3 here is CATDTGANVLTF. The sequenced CDR3 bases are TGTGCCACCGACACTGGGGCCAACGTC.

With regard to this clone: The read is 3 residues too short to cover the CDR3 end, so that end is filled in from the germline J gene. V and J are TRBV7-2 and TRBJ1-2; possibly TRBD1 for D (5 bases). Trimming took off 0 bases at V and 4 bases at J, with 12 bases between the two ends. Germline V gene sequence: CDR1 SGHTA, CDR2 FQGNSA. The CDR3 extends over 15 amino acids. This chain's CDR3 is CASSLARDDAYGYTF. CDR3 bases read: TGTGCCAGCAGCTTAGCCAGGGATGACGCCTATGGC.

To note about this clone: Sequencing ends 3 residues short of the CDR3 end; the germline J gene provides the rest. This rearrangement joins TRBV18 to TRBJ2-6, with TRBD1 matching 8 bases. The CDR3 sequence is 20 residues long. Trimming cost V 3 bases and J 0 bases; bases outside gene matches: 13. Germline V CDR1 and CDR2: KGHSH, LQKENI. Partial CDR3 DNA: TGTGCCAGCTCACCTACACGAGGACAGGGCGGCCTCTCTGGGGCCAACGTC. It specifies CASSPTRGQGGLSGANV. The entire CDR3 reads CASSPTRGQGGLSGANVLTF.

About this clone itself: The read ends 3 residues shy of where the CDR3 ends; the end is completed using the germline J gene. V gene TRBV7-6 combines with J gene TRBJ2-1; 15 nucleotides align to TRBD2. The CDR3 length is 16 residues. Germline V CDR1 and CDR2: SGHVS, FNYEAQ. The junction had 2 bases not matched to a gene; V was cut back by 4 bases and J by 4 bases. The CDR3 protein is CASSWTSGGVYNEQFF. Partial CDR3 DNA: TGTGCCAGCAGCTGGACTAGCGGGGGGGTTTACAATGAG.

Turning to this clone: The read gets to within 3 residues of the CDR3 end, and the germline J gene fills in the rest. The rearrangement uses TRBV7-6 and TRBJ2-5, with 8 bases identical to TRBD2. This CDR3 has 16 residues. J lost 0 bases, V lost 1 base, and 4 bases had no gene match. From germline, CDR1 is SGHVS and CDR2 FNYEAQ. CDR3 sequence reads: CASSLVAGTYQETQYF. CDR3 bases read: TGTGCCAGCAGCTTAGTAGCGGGGACGTACCAAGAGACC.

A remark on this clone: With the read ending 3 residues before the CDR3 end, the germline J gene is used to fill in that end. The genes are TRBV30 and TRBJ1-3; D remains unclear. There are 16 residues in the CDR3. V was shortened by 0 bases and J by 3 bases, with 15 bases between the two germline ends. In germline, CDR1 is GTSNPN, CDR2 SVGIG (reference sequence). CDR3 region: CAWSVLSGVVGNTIYF. The sequenced CDR3 bases are TGTGCCTGGAGTGTACTTTCCGGGGTCGTTGGAAACACC.

Of note for this clone: The read terminates 3 residues ahead of where the CDR3 ends, so the germline J gene completes it. The rearrangement joins TRBV2 to TRBJ2-3; 11 bases match TRBD2. V lost 3 bases, J lost 0 bases, and 8 bases stayed unmatched. CDR3 length: 18 amino acids. Germline CDR1 and CDR2: SNHLY and FYNNEI. The CDR3 DNA, read in part, is TGTGCCAGCAGTGAGGGAATCATAGCGGGGGGGAGCACAGATACG. Translated, it gives CASSEGIIAGGSTDT. The whole CDR3 reads CASSEGIIAGGSTDTQYF.

As concerns this clone: The read terminates 3 residues ahead of where the CDR3 ends, so the germline J gene completes it. The chain joins TRBV7-2 to TRBJ1-1; D may be TRBD1 (5 bases). This CDR3 has 14 residues. Germline V lookup: CDR1 SGHTA, CDR2 FQGNSA. The CDR3 bases that were read are TGTGCCAGCAGCCAAGAGTTGTCTGAGGGGCTT. Translating gives CASSQELSEGL. The whole CDR3 is CASSQELSEGLAFF.

With regard to this clone: The read terminates 3 residues ahead of where the CDR3 ends, so the germline J gene completes it. This chain connects TRBV13 to TRBJ2-3; D possibly matches TRBD1 or TRBD2 (5 bases each). There are 14 residues in the CDR3. CDR1 PRHDT and CDR2 FYEKMQ come from the germline V gene (reference sequence). Trimming shortened V by 5 bases and J by 4 bases, and 13 bases separated the two germline ends. CDR3 amino acids: CASSPQGEPDTQYF. CDR3 DNA (partial): TGTGCCAGCAGCCCCCAGGGAGAACCAGATACG.

Comments on this clone: The CDR3 end is not reached by the read, which stops 3 residues before it; the germline J gene fills it in. The chain uses TRBV7-9 and TRBJ1-3, with 7 bases that match TRBD1. The CDR3 runs to 14 residues. The V segment lost 4 bases and the J segment 2 bases; nucleotides outside the gene matches: 2. The germline gives CDR1 SEHNR, CDR2 FQNEAQ (reference sequence). The sequenced CDR3 bases are TGTGCCAGCAGCTCCGGACAGGCTGGAAACACC. Translated, it gives CASSSGQAGNT. The entire CDR3 protein is CASSSGQAGNTIYF.

On this clone itself: The read stops 3 residues short of the end of the CDR3; the missing end is completed from the germline J gene. The chain couples TRBV18 to TRBJ2-3; D is undetermined. Per the germline V gene, CDR1 is KGHSH and CDR2 is LQKENI. The CDR3 totals 14 residues. Trimming removed 0 bases from V and 4 bases from J, with 8 bases in between. CDR3 DNA, as far as it was read: TGTGCCAGCTCACCACCCAGGAATCCAGATACG. It encodes CASSPPRNPDT. The full CDR3 protein is CASSPPRNPDTQYF.

Turning to this clone: The CDR3 end lies 3 residues beyond the end of the read and is filled in from the germline J gene. The J gene is TRBJ1-4, the V gene TRBV30; 10 bases line up with TRBD1. V dropped 3 bases and J dropped 8; count of bases not matched to a gene: 6. Germline CDR1 is GTSNPN and CDR2 is SVGIG (reference sequence). CDR3 length: 14 amino acids. The CDR3 region is CAWRAGTGDEKLFF. The DNA read from the CDR3 is TGTGCCTGGAGGGCCGGGACAGGGGACGAAAAA.

As for this clone: The sequence runs out 3 residues before the end of the CDR3; the remainder is reconstructed from the germline J gene. The chain has TRBV19 and TRBJ1-1; D uncertain. Germline CDR1 and CDR2: LNHDA and SQIVND (reference sequence). The CDR3 length is 12 residues. Trimming took 4 bases from V and 1 from J, leaving 4 bases between them. Partial CDR3 DNA: TGTGCCAGTAGTACAGGGAACACTGAA. It yields the protein CASSTGNTE. The full CDR3 reads CASSTGNTEAFF.

Regarding this clone: Read coverage stops 3 residues before the CDR3 terminus; the germline J gene supplies the remainder. The rearrangement uses TRBV6-2 or TRBV6-3 and TRBJ2-1; 10 positions agree with TRBD1. In germline, CDR1 is MNHEY, CDR2 SVGEGT. After removal of 1 base from V and 5 bases from J, the junction contained 2 bases not matched to a gene. The CDR3 has 15 residues. The CDR3 reads CASSYYGTGDNEQFF. The DNA read from the CDR3 is TGTGCCAGCAGTTACTATGGGACAGGGGACAATGAG.

In the case of this clone: The sequence runs out 3 residues before the end of the CDR3; the remainder is reconstructed from the germline J gene. This sequence joins TRBV6-2 or TRBV6-3 and TRBJ1-2; the match to TRBD1 covers 11 bases. The CDR3 is 17 residues long. Trimming removed 10 bases from V and 5 bases from J; junction bases left unmatched: 18. Germline V gives CDR1 MNHEY, CDR2 SVGEGT. Here the CDR3 reads CATKTGTGGGLKYGYTF. Partial CDR3 DNA: TGTGCCACCAAAACCGGGACAGGGGGGGGACTGAAGTATGGC.

Frequency places this clone as medium-sized. The read finishes 3 residues shy of the CDR3 end, and the germline J gene is used to complete it. The chain is built from TRBV4-2 and TRBJ1-1; no clear D. V was shortened by 3 bases and J by 6 bases, with 32 bases between the two germline ends. The CDR3 runs to 20 residues. Germline CDR1 is LGHNA and CDR2 is YNFKEQ. CDR3 residues: CASSQMLMVPFYVFHAEAFF. Incomplete CDR3 DNA: TGTGCCAGCAGCCAGATGCTAATGGTACCTTTCTATGTTTTCCACGCTGAA.

With respect to this clone: The read falls 3 residues short of the CDR3 end, and the missing part is taken from the germline J gene. The chain combines TRBV19 with TRBJ2-7, with 7 bases matching TRBD1. The J segment lost 2 bases and the V segment lost 4 bases, leaving 5 bases of the junction unmatched. The CDR3 has 14 residues. Germline values: CDR1 LNHDA, CDR2 SQIVND (reference sequence). CDR3 region: CASSNRDSPYEQYF. The part of the CDR3 DNA that was read is TGTGCCAGTAGTAACCGGGACAGTCCCTACGAG.